The 29 T cell receptor beta chains in this list originate from one sample, sequenced in a study of blood T cell repertoires in COVID-19. Profiled with immunoSEQ multiplex PCR; TCRdb holds only in-frame clones, not every one. This sample yields approximately 80,000 clones, of which about nine tenths are seen a single time; approximately 0.98% belongs to the top ten. The specimen was peripheral blood. The receptors stem from a woman aged 45 to 65 in a cohort sampled during active COVID-19.

This chain connects TRBV11-2 to TRBJ2-5; TRBD1 matches 10 bases. V gave up 1 base and J gave up 5 bases; unmatched junction bases: 4. Germline loops: CDR1 SGHAT, CDR2 FQNNGV. The CDR3 length is 15 residues. CDR3 sequence (DNA): TGTGCCAGCAGCTTAGTAGGGGGACAGGGGGAGACCCAGTACTTC. Translating gives CASSLVGGQGETQYF.

This rearrangement joins TRBV28 to TRBJ1-1, with 9 bases matching TRBD1. The CDR3 runs 15 residues. CDR1 MDHEN and CDR2 SYDVKM come from the germline V gene. J lost 2 bases, V lost 9 bases, and 10 bases had no gene match. The CDR3 loop reads CASLGTGTSNTEAFF. CDR3 nucleotide sequence: TGTGCCAGTCTCGGGACAGGGACTTCAAACACTGAAGCTTTCTTT. The full variable domain, in which reference TRBV28 and TRBJ1-1 provide the parts outside the CDR3, is DVKVTQSSRYLVKRTGEKVFLECVQDMDHENMFWYRQDPGLGLRLIYFSYDVKMKEKGDIPEGYSVSREKKERFSLILESASTNQTSMYLCASLGTGTSNTEAFFGQGTRLTVV.

This clone was recorded once. The V call is TRBV28, the J call TRBJ2-5; 7 bases align to TRBD2. Unmatched junction bases numbered 9, after V lost 3 bases and J lost 2 bases. Looked up from germline, CDR1 is MDHEN and CDR2 is SYDVKM. The CDR3 has 16 residues. The CDR3 coding sequence is TGTGCCAGCAGTTTTATTTCCGGGAGGTTGCAAGAGACCCAGTACTTC. This codes for CASSFISGRLQETQYF.

The chain couples TRBV11-3 to TRBJ2-1, with D unclear. From germline, CDR1 is SGHNT and CDR2 YENEEA. Trimming cost V 5 bases and J 9 bases, with 14 bases left between them. The CDR3 consists of 13 residues. The CDR3: CASSPSPNGEQFF. As DNA, the CDR3 is TGTGCCAGCAGCCCTTCACCCAACGGTGAGCAGTTCTTC.

The gene calls are TRBV18 and TRBJ1-6; 10 bases align to TRBD1. The germline V gene encodes CDR1 KGHSH and CDR2 LQKENI. J was trimmed by 9 bases and V by 3 bases; bases with no gene match: 8. There are 16 residues in the CDR3. The CDR3 spells CASSPDPGQGRSPLHF. The DNA for the CDR3 is TGTGCCAGCTCACCGGATCCGGGACAGGGGCGTTCACCCCTCCACTTT.

The chain links TRBV6-1 to TRBJ1-2; unclear D gene. The germline V and J ends were trimmed by 1 base and 4 bases, with 4 bases remaining between them. The CDR3 is made up of 12 amino acids. CDR1 and CDR2 (germline): MNHNS, SASEGT. The chain's CDR3 is CASSEDSYGYTF. The CDR3 DNA follows: TGTGCCAGCAGTGAAGACAGCTATGGCTACACCTTC.

The V gene is TRBV5-1, the J gene TRBJ1-1, with TRBD1 as a possible D gene (6 bases). V lost 2 bases, J lost 1 base, and 9 bases lay in between. This CDR3 has 14 residues. Germline V gene sequence: CDR1 SGHRS, CDR2 YFSETQ. The CDR3 DNA reads TGCGCCAGCAGCTTTCGGACAGCGAACACTGAAGCTTTCTTT. Its protein product is CASSFRTANTEAFF.

This chain uses TRBV30 with TRBJ1-5, with D possibly TRBD1 on 5 matching bases. V lost 0 bases to trimming and J lost 9 bases, with 12 bases between them. CDR1 is GTSNPN and CDR2 is SVGIG in the germline V gene (reference sequence). The CDR3 extends over 13 amino acids. CDR3 amino acids: CAWSVSSGGPQHF. DNA of the CDR3: TGTGCCTGGAGTGTAAGCTCCGGGGGGCCCCAGCATTTT.

The V call is TRBV5-3, the J call TRBJ2-7, with 8 positions matching TRBD2. TRBV5-3 carries the ORF label, with uncertain function. V lost 0 bases to trimming and J lost 3 bases; unmatched junction nucleotides: 14. This CDR3 has 18 amino acids. The CDR3 sequence: CARSLADGDRTSRYEQYF. The CDR3 nucleotides read TGTGCCAGAAGCTTGGCCGATGGGGACCGGACTAGCCGCTACGAGCAGTACTTC.

The rearrangement uses TRBV28 and TRBJ2-3; D is possibly TRBD2 (6 bases). The ends were cut back, 6 bases at V and 1 base at J, with 8 bases in the middle. Germline V gene data show CDR1 as MDHEN and CDR2 as SYDVKM. The CDR3 has 13 amino acids. The CDR3 sequence: CASRREGTDTQYF. The DNA of the CDR3 is TGTGCCAGCAGAAGGGAGGGCACAGATACGCAGTATTTT.

The chain recombines TRBV6-4 with TRBJ2-1; TRBD2 aligns across 12 bases. V gave up 0 bases and J gave up 4 bases; unmatched junction bases: 4. CDR1 is MRHNA, CDR2 SNTAGT, per germline. CDR3 length equals 17 residues. The CDR3: CASSDSGTSGRYNEQFF. CDR3 nucleotides: TGTGCCAGCAGTGACTCCGGGACTAGCGGGCGATACAATGAGCAGTTCTTC.

With respect to this clone: Other DNA sequences from this sample encode an identical CDR3 as well. The chain has TRBV6-4 and TRBJ2-1; TRBD2 agrees at 12 bases. V dropped 2 bases and J dropped 8; count of bases not matched to a gene: 7. CDR1 and CDR2 from the germline V gene are MRHNA and SNTAGT. The CDR3 totals 16 residues. The CDR3 DNA reads TGTGCCAGCAGTGACACCGGGACTAGCGGGTCCGATGAGCAGTTCTTC. Residues: CASSDTGTSGSDEQFF.

The CDR3 is CASSRTGRGNEQFF. The CDR3 nucleotides read TGTGCCAGCTCGCGAACGGGTAGGGGCAATGAGCAGTTCTTC. V and J are TRBV27 and TRBJ2-1, with a weak D call TRBD1 (5 bases). The germline CDR1 and CDR2 sequences are MNHEY and SMNVEV (reference sequence). Trimming stripped 8 bases from V and 6 bases from J, with 17 bases between. The CDR3 covers 14 residues.

The chain carries TRBV14 and TRBJ2-5, with D possibly matching TRBD2 (6 bases). The germline CDR1 and CDR2 sequences are SGHDN and FVKESK. The CDR3 totals 14 residues. Trimming pared 3 bases from V and 5 bases from J, leaving 13 bases between. The CDR3: CASSQRLGLETQYF. CDR3 coding DNA: TGTGCCAGCAGCCAGCGACTAGGCTTGGAGACCCAGTACTTC. The whole variable domain, remainder taken from reference TRBV14 and TRBJ2-5, is EAGVTQFPSHSVIEKGQTVTLRCDPISGHDNLYWYRRVMGKEIKFLLHFVKESKQDESGMPNNRFLAERTGGTYSTLKVQPAELEDSGVYFCASSQRLGLETQYFGPGTRLLVL.

The chain uses TRBV19 and TRBJ1-1; possibly TRBD1 for D (6 bases). CDR1 is LNHDA, CDR2 SQIVND, per germline (reference sequence). The V end lost 5 bases, the J end lost 7 bases, and 26 bases lay between the germline ends. CDR3 size: 17 residues. The CDR3 protein is CASSPFTQTGRPYEAFF. CDR3 in DNA: TGTGCCAGTAGTCCTTTTACGCAGACAGGTCGCCCATATGAAGCTTTCTTT.

This chain uses TRBV7-9 with TRBJ2-1; 7 bases are a match to TRBD2. CDR1 is SEHNR, CDR2 FQNEAQ, per germline (reference sequence). The CDR3 is made up of 18 amino acids. The J segment lost 0 bases and the V segment lost 4 bases, leaving 12 bases of the junction unmatched. CDR3 in DNA: TGTGCCAGCAGCTCCCGGACTAGGGGCTCAAGCTCCTACAATGAGCAGTTCTTC. Encoded protein: CASSSRTRGSSSYNEQFF.

This clone showed up just once. The chain recombines TRBV7-8 with TRBJ2-1, with 13 bases fitting TRBD2. CDR3 size: 17 residues. Germline V gives CDR1 SGHVS, CDR2 FQNEAQ. Unmatched junction bases numbered 3, after V lost 4 bases and J lost 0 bases. CDR3: CASSWTSGGSSYNEQFF. CDR3 nucleotides: TGTGCCAGCAGCTGGACTAGCGGGGGAAGCTCCTACAATGAGCAGTTCTTC.

This clone appeared a single time. V is TRBV30 and J is TRBJ1-5; no clear D gene. Trimming removed 3 bases at V and 2 bases at J, with 5 bases between. CDR1 GTSNPN and CDR2 SVGIG come from the germline V gene (reference sequence). The CDR3 totals 12 residues. Here the CDR3 reads CAWSPGNQPQHF. The CDR3 region has the DNA TGTGCCTGGAGCCCCGGCAATCAGCCCCAGCATTTT.

The chain recombines TRBV18 with TRBJ2-1; 8 bases line up with TRBD2. This CDR3 is 15 amino acids long. V was clipped by 1 base and J by 4 bases; unmatched bases: 3. Germline V gene sequence: CDR1 KGHSH, CDR2 LQKENI. The CDR3 spells CASSPRTSGYNEQFF. CDR3 DNA sequence: TGTGCCAGCTCACCACGCACTAGCGGTTACAATGAGCAGTTCTTC.

In its sample, this clone was seen once. The V gene is TRBV10-1, the J gene TRBJ2-7, with 8 bases aligning to TRBD1. Losses at the gene ends were 7 bases for V and 3 bases for J; bases not matched to a gene: 8. Germline V CDR1 and CDR2: WNHNN, SYGVQD (reference sequence). CDR3 length equals 14 residues. The CDR3 nucleotides are TGCGCCAGCACTTTGACAGGGGCGGTCTACGAGCAGTACTTC. Encoded protein: CASTLTGAVYEQYF.

The rearrangement joins TRBV7-9 to TRBJ2-1; no clear D gene. The V end was cut by 1 base, the J end by 12 bases, with 7 bases between. CDR1 SEHNR and CDR2 FQNEAQ come from the germline V gene (reference sequence). This CDR3 spans 11 amino acids. CDR3 sequence (DNA): TGTGCCAGCAGCTTAGACAGACGGCAGTTCTTC. It encodes CASSLDRRQFF.

V usage is TRBV2 and J usage is TRBJ2-6, with 12 bases identical to TRBD2. This CDR3 is 18 amino acids long. CDR1 SNHLY and CDR2 FYNNEI come from the germline V gene. The junction had 6 bases not matched to a gene; V was cut back by 6 bases and J by 0 bases. The CDR3 bases are TGTGCCAGCAGGCGGACTAGCGGGACCTTCTCTGGGGCCAACGTCCTGACTTTC. Translated: CASRRTSGTFSGANVLTF.

The chain uses TRBV10-2 and TRBJ1-4; a possible D gene is TRBD1 (5 bases). The CDR3 runs 15 residues. CDR1 and CDR2 from the germline V gene are WSHSY and SAAADI. V was trimmed by 6 bases and J by 7 bases, leaving 18 bases between them. The CDR3 region has the DNA TGCGCCAGCAGCGATAGCGGGGGTCTGGGTGAAAAACTGTTTTTT. Protein product: CASSDSGGLGEKLFF.

The chain links TRBV27 to TRBJ1-1; D uncertain. V shed 5 bases and J shed 4 bases, with 11 bases lying between them. The CDR3 has 13 residues. Germline CDR1 and CDR2: MNHEY and SMNVEV (reference sequence). The DNA for the CDR3 is TGTGCCAGCAGTCCCCCGCTCGGCACTGAAGCTTTCTTT. This sequence encodes CASSPPLGTEAFF.

The chain recombines TRBV7-6 with TRBJ2-2, with 8 bases matching TRBD2. Germline CDR1 reads SGHVS; CDR2 reads FNYEAQ. The ends lost 6 bases at V and 6 bases at J; junction bases unmatched: 9. CDR3 length: 15 amino acids. The chain's CDR3 is CASSYGTSFAGELFF. CDR3 bases: TGTGCCAGCAGTTACGGGACTAGTTTTGCCGGGGAGCTGTTTTTT.

The J gene is TRBJ2-7, the V gene TRBV15, with TRBD2 identical over 10 bases. Per the germline V gene, CDR1 is LNHNV and CDR2 is YYDKDF (reference sequence). This CDR3 comprises 16 residues. The ends lost 3 bases at V and 3 bases at J; junction bases unmatched: 8. DNA for the CDR3: TGTGCCACCAGCAGTGTTCCTAGCGGGAGCTTCTACGAGCAGTACTTC. Its translation: CATSSVPSGSFYEQYF.

The rearrangement joins TRBV14 to TRBJ1-3; D is possibly TRBD1 (5 bases). The length of the CDR3 is 15 residues. The ends were cut back, 1 base at V and 1 base at J, with 8 bases in the middle. Germline V gene data show CDR1 as SGHDN and CDR2 as FVKESK. DNA of the CDR3: TGTGCCAGCAGCCAAGTCTCAGGGTCTGGAAACACCATATATTTT. Protein sequence: CASSQVSGSGNTIYF.

The V call is TRBV5-1, the J call TRBJ1-1; TRBD1 agrees at 7 bases. The ends lost 0 bases at V and 6 bases at J; junction bases unmatched: 8. Germline-derived CDR1 and CDR2 are SGHRS and YFSETQ. The CDR3 runs to 15 residues. The DNA for the CDR3 is TGCGCCAGCAGCTTGGGGGCCAGGGGGAGTGCTGAAGCTTTCTTT. This codes for CASSLGARGSAEAFF.

The genes are TRBV5-4 and TRBJ2-3, with TRBD1 matching over 12 bases. CDR1 is SGHNT, CDR2 YYREEE, per germline (reference sequence). The CDR3 contains 16 residues. Trimming took 1 base from V and 5 from J; bases not matched to a gene: 5. The CDR3 DNA follows: TGTGCCAGCAGCTTGAATAGGGACAGGGGGCTAGATACGCAGTATTTT. It translates to CASSLNRDRGLDTQYF.